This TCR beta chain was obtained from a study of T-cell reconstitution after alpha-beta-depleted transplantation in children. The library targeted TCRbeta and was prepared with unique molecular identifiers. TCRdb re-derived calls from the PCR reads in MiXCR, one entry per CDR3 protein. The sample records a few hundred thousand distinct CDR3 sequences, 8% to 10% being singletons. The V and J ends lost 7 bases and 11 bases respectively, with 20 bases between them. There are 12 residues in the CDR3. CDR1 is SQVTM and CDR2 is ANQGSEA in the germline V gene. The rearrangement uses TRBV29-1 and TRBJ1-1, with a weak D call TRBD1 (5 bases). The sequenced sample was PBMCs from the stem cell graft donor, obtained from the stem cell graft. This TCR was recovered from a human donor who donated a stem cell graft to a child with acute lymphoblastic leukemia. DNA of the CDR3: TGCAGCGCCGAGGGAGCAGGGAACGGGGCTTTCTTT. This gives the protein CSAEGAGNGAFF.